This T cell receptor beta chain was recovered during a study of cytomegalovirus exposure and HLA in healthy donors. Study findings and constraints: Certain indistinguishable V segments, among them TRBV6-2 and TRBV6-3, were excluded.

The PCR had 60 Vbeta and 13 Jbeta primers. The method was immunoSEQ multiplex PCR; TCRdb's version includes in-frame clones alone and lacks a portion of them. The table has about 160,000 clones, less than 80% seen once. This CDR3 is built from 15 residues. Germline V gene sequence: CDR1 SGHDT, CDR2 YYEEEE. V shed 3 bases and J 2 bases; nucleotides not matched to a gene: 2. Notes on this clone: Its target is unknown.

Healthy bone marrow donors made up the donor group. This chain joins TRBV5-6 and TRBJ1-5, with TRBD1 matching over 10 bases. Sequencing was carried out using PBMCs. The origin of this receptor is a man between 40 and 49 years old in good health and CMV-seronegative. DNA for the CDR3: TGTGCCAGCAGCTCCGGACAGGGGGGCAATCAGCCCCAGCATTTT. This codes for CASSSGQGGNQPQHF.